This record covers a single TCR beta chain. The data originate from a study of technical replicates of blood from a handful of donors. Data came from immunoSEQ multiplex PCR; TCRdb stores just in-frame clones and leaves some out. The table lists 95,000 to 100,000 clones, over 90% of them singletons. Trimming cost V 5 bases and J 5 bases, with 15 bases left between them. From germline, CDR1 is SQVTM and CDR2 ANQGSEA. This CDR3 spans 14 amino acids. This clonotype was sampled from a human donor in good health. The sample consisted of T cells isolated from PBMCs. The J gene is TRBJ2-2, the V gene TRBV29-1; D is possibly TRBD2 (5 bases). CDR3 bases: TGCAGCGTTTTAGGTGGCCCGGGGACCGGGGAGCTGTTTTTT. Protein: CSVLGGPGTGELFF.